Listed below are T cell receptor beta chains from one sample, sequenced in a study of blood T cell repertoires in COVID-19. Sequencing used immunoSEQ multiplex PCR; TCRdb keeps in-frame clones, though not all of them. The sample includes about 190,000 clones, 78% of them seen just once. The sample consisted of peripheral blood. These receptors were collected from a woman of 80 years or more with active or convalescent COVID-19. Both conserved end residues are part of each CDR3. The D gene is left open where the match is weak. Clone size is stated in some rows and not others, as once, few, many or a class when expanded.

CDR3 protein: CASSQPGQILPEQYF
CDR3 DNA: TGTGCCAGCAGCCAACCGGGACAGATCCTTCCCGAGCAGTACTTC
V gene: TRBV3-1/TRBV3-2
J gene: TRBJ2-7
clone size: -
D gene: TRBD1

CDR3 protein: CASNPGGSYGYTF
CDR3 DNA: TGTGCCAGCAACCCGGGAGGATCCTATGGCTACACCTTC
V gene: TRBV9
J gene: TRBJ1-2
clone size: once
D gene: -

CDR3 protein: CSVGLGPTEAFF
CDR3 DNA: TGCAGCGTTGGGCTGGGGCCCACTGAAGCTTTCTTT
V gene: TRBV29-1
J gene: TRBJ1-1
clone size: -
D gene: -

CDR3 protein: CASTPAGTGRETQYF
CDR3 DNA: TGTGCCAGCACCCCGGCTGGGACAGGGCGGGAGACCCAGTACTTC
V gene: TRBV5-4
J gene: TRBJ2-5
clone size: once
D gene: TRBD1

CDR3 protein: CASSLWGSSYEQYF
CDR3 DNA: TGTGCCAGCAGTTTATGGGGCAGCTCCTACGAGCAGTACTTC
V gene: TRBV28
J gene: TRBJ2-7
clone size: once
D gene: -

CDR3 protein: CASSHGLAGKTQYF
CDR3 DNA: TGTGCCAGTAGCCACGGACTAGCCGGGAAGACCCAGTACTTC
V gene: TRBV19
J gene: TRBJ2-5
clone size: few
D gene: TRBD2

CDR3 protein: CASSPSLGQSYNEQFF
CDR3 DNA: TGCGCCAGCAGCCCGAGCCTGGGACAATCCTACAATGAGCAGTTCTTC
V gene: TRBV4-1
J gene: TRBJ2-1
clone size: -
D gene: -

CDR3 protein: CASSEQGANTGELFF
CDR3 DNA: TGTGCCAGCAGCGAACAGGGGGCGAACACCGGGGAGCTGTTTTTT
V gene: TRBV7-6
J gene: TRBJ2-2
clone size: -
D gene: TRBD1

CDR3 protein: CATKPDGGALDTQYF
CDR3 DNA: TGTGCTACCAAGCCGGACGGGGGGGCTTTAGATACGCAGTATTTT
V gene: TRBV3-1/TRBV3-2
J gene: TRBJ2-3
clone size: -
D gene: TRBD2

CDR3 protein: CAIQIQGSYNSPLHF
CDR3 DNA: TGTGCCATTCAAATCCAGGGTTCCTATAATTCACCCCTCCACTTT
V gene: TRBV5-4
J gene: TRBJ1-6
clone size: -
D gene: -

CDR3 protein: CASRGGQLADYGYTF
CDR3 DNA: TGTGCCAGCAGAGGGGGACAGCTTGCGGACTATGGCTACACCTTC
V gene: TRBV9
J gene: TRBJ1-2
clone size: many
D gene: TRBD1

CDR3 protein: CASSAKTMGEQYF
CDR3 DNA: TGTGCCAGCTCAGCAAAGACAATGGGCGAGCAGTACTTC
V gene: TRBV18
J gene: TRBJ2-7
clone size: -
D gene: -

CDR3 protein: CSGKQVSAEAFF
CDR3 DNA: TGCAGCGGTAAACAGGTCTCGGCTGAAGCTTTCTTT
V gene: TRBV29-1
J gene: TRBJ1-1
clone size: -
D gene: -

CDR3 protein: CASSLPGQGPTYEQYF
CDR3 DNA: TGTGCCAGCAGCCTACCAGGACAGGGGCCGACCTACGAGCAGTACTTC
V gene: TRBV4-2
J gene: TRBJ2-7
clone size: -
D gene: TRBD1

CDR3 protein: CASSGGAGNTIYF
CDR3 DNA: TGTGCCAGCAGCGGAGGGGCAGGAAACACCATATATTTT
V gene: TRBV7-3
J gene: TRBJ1-3
clone size: -
D gene: -

CDR3 protein: CASSFPGDSPLHF
CDR3 DNA: TGTGCCAGTAGTTTTCCCGGGGATTCACCCCTCCACTTT
V gene: TRBV19
J gene: TRBJ1-6
clone size: -
D gene: -

CDR3 protein: CASSVRTAKNNSPLHF
CDR3 DNA: TGTGCCAGCAGTGTCCGGACAGCGAAAAATAATTCACCCCTCCACTTT
V gene: TRBV2
J gene: TRBJ1-6
clone size: -
D gene: -

CDR3 protein: CASSPGGLNTGELFF
CDR3 DNA: TGTGCCAGCAGTCCGGGGGGGCTAAACACCGGGGAGCTGTTTTTT
V gene: TRBV5-4
J gene: TRBJ2-2
clone size: -
D gene: TRBD2

CDR3 protein: CASSVVTGGTETQYF
CDR3 DNA: TGTGCCAGCAGTGTTGTGACAGGGGGCACAGAGACCCAGTACTTC
V gene: TRBV2
J gene: TRBJ2-5
clone size: few
D gene: TRBD1

CDR3 protein: CASSPFSVFYGYTF
CDR3 DNA: TGTGCCAGCAGTCCCTTTAGTGTGTTCTATGGCTACACCTTC
V gene: TRBV28
J gene: TRBJ1-2
clone size: few
D gene: -

CDR3 protein: CASGKPGQGFKNEQFF
CDR3 DNA: TGTGCCAGCGGAAAACCGGGACAGGGATTCAAGAATGAGCAGTTCTTC
V gene: TRBV4-2
J gene: TRBJ2-1
clone size: -
D gene: TRBD1

CDR3 protein: CASSPTALYEQYF
CDR3 DNA: TGTGCCAGCTCACCAACAGCCCTCTACGAGCAGTACTTC
V gene: TRBV18
J gene: TRBJ2-7
clone size: -
D gene: -

CDR3 protein: CASSPGPPGEKLFF
CDR3 DNA: TGCGCCAGCAGCCCTGGGCCCCCAGGGGAAAAACTGTTTTTT
V gene: TRBV5-1
J gene: TRBJ1-4
clone size: -
D gene: -

CDR3 protein: CATSRDRIRRQGSYNEQFF
CDR3 DNA: TGTGCCACCAGCAGAGATAGAATCCGACGACAGGGGTCCTACAATGAGCAGTTCTTC
V gene: TRBV15
J gene: TRBJ2-1
clone size: -
D gene: TRBD1

CDR3 protein: CASSQDPNDRGLGEQYF
CDR3 DNA: TGCGCCAGCAGCCAAGATCCCAACGACAGGGGGCTCGGTGAGCAGTACTTC
V gene: TRBV4-1
J gene: TRBJ2-7
clone size: -
D gene: TRBD1

CDR3 protein: CSASQSRESGGYTF
CDR3 DNA: TGCAGTGCTAGTCAGTCGCGGGAATCGGGAGGCTACACCTTC
V gene: TRBV20-1
J gene: TRBJ1-2
clone size: -
D gene: -

CDR3 protein: CASSLRTSGANVLTF
CDR3 DNA: TGTGCCAGCAGTCTAAGAACCTCTGGGGCCAACGTCCTGACTTTC
V gene: TRBV28
J gene: TRBJ2-6
clone size: -
D gene: -

CDR3 protein: CASSLRSADYEQYF
CDR3 DNA: TGTGCCAGCAGCTTGAGGTCGGCGGATTACGAGCAGTACTTC
V gene: TRBV5-4
J gene: TRBJ2-7
clone size: -
D gene: -

CDR3 protein: CASRKRGTSSSYNEQFF
CDR3 DNA: TGTGCCAGTAGGAAGCGGGGGACTTCGAGCTCCTACAATGAGCAGTTCTTC
V gene: TRBV28
J gene: TRBJ2-1
clone size: -
D gene: TRBD2

CDR3 protein: CATSRNLAGGTYEQYF
CDR3 DNA: TGTGCCACCAGCAGAAACCTAGCGGGGGGTACCTACGAGCAGTACTTC
V gene: TRBV15
J gene: TRBJ2-7
clone size: -
D gene: TRBD2

CDR3 protein: CASRQEGTGDSQPQHF
CDR3 DNA: TGTGCCAGTAGACAAGAAGGGACAGGGGACTCTCAGCCCCAGCATTTT
V gene: TRBV19
J gene: TRBJ1-5
clone size: -
D gene: TRBD1

CDR3 protein: CASSLDGATNTEAFF
CDR3 DNA: TGTGCCAGCAGTTTAGATGGGGCTACGAACACTGAAGCTTTCTTT
V gene: TRBV2
J gene: TRBJ1-1
clone size: many
D gene: -

CDR3 protein: CASNPGPSGNTIYF
CDR3 DNA: TGTGCCAGTAATCCAGGGCCCTCTGGAAACACCATATATTTT
V gene: TRBV19
J gene: TRBJ1-3
clone size: -
D gene: -

CDR3 protein: CASSPFGTGGYQPQHF
CDR3 DNA: TGTGCCAGTAGTCCCTTTGGGACAGGGGGATATCAGCCCCAGCATTTT
V gene: TRBV19
J gene: TRBJ1-5
clone size: -
D gene: TRBD1

CDR3 protein: CASRQGADEKLFF
CDR3 DNA: TGCGCCAGCAGACAGGGGGCAGATGAAAAACTGTTTTTT
V gene: TRBV5-1
J gene: TRBJ1-4
clone size: -
D gene: TRBD1

CDR3 protein: CASSPGDYGYTF
CDR3 DNA: TGTGCCAGCAGCCCGGGGGACTATGGCTACACCTTC
V gene: TRBV3-1/TRBV3-2
J gene: TRBJ1-2
clone size: -
D gene: -

CDR3 protein: CASLITGDEQYF
CDR3 DNA: TGTGCCAGCCTGATAACGGGGGACGAGCAGTACTTC
V gene: TRBV2
J gene: TRBJ2-7
clone size: -
D gene: -

CDR3 protein: CASSQARTASTDTQYF
CDR3 DNA: TGCGCCAGCAGCCAAGCACGGACAGCTAGCACAGATACGCAGTATTTT
V gene: TRBV4-1
J gene: TRBJ2-3
clone size: once
D gene: -

CDR3 protein: CASSSRDSYGYTF
CDR3 DNA: TGTGCCAGCAGTTCCCGAGACAGCTATGGCTACACCTTC
V gene: TRBV5-7
J gene: TRBJ1-2
clone size: -
D gene: -

CDR3 protein: CASSLQWTFSNQPQHF
CDR3 DNA: TGTGCCAGCAGCTTACAATGGACTTTTAGCAATCAGCCCCAGCATTTT
V gene: TRBV6-8
J gene: TRBJ1-5
clone size: few
D gene: -

CDR3 protein: CASSQLRGVGYEQYF
CDR3 DNA: TGCGCCAGCAGCCAGCTGCGGGGGGTTGGCTACGAGCAGTACTTC
V gene: TRBV4-1
J gene: TRBJ2-7
clone size: few
D gene: TRBD2

CDR3 protein: CASSLGGDGYTF
CDR3 DNA: TGTGCCAGCAGCTTAGGGGGTGATGGCTACACCTTC
V gene: TRBV5-6
J gene: TRBJ1-2
clone size: -
D gene: -

CDR3 protein: CASSPGANTEAFF
CDR3 DNA: TGTGCCAGCTCACCAGGGGCAAACACTGAAGCTTTCTTT
V gene: TRBV18
J gene: TRBJ1-1
clone size: -
D gene: -

CDR3 protein: CASSLDRGLGNTIYF
CDR3 DNA: TGCGCCAGCAGCTTGGACAGGGGGCTCGGAAACACCATATATTTT
V gene: TRBV5-1
J gene: TRBJ1-3
clone size: once
D gene: TRBD1

CDR3 protein: CATSDLQGYGYTF
CDR3 DNA: TGTGCCACCAGTGATTTACAGGGGTATGGCTACACCTTC
V gene: TRBV24-1
J gene: TRBJ1-2
clone size: -
D gene: TRBD1

CDR3 protein: CASSLPLGQGDGYTF
CDR3 DNA: TGTGCCAGCAGCCTCCCCTTAGGACAGGGAGATGGCTACACCTTC
V gene: TRBV4-2
J gene: TRBJ1-2
clone size: -
D gene: TRBD1

CDR3 protein: CASSQELAEPYEQYF
CDR3 DNA: TGCGCCAGCAGCCAAGAACTAGCGGAGCCCTACGAGCAGTACTTC
V gene: TRBV4-1
J gene: TRBJ2-7
clone size: few
D gene: TRBD2

CDR3 protein: CSASPGTSGSGELFF
CDR3 DNA: TGCAGTGCTAGTCCTGGGACTAGCGGGTCCGGGGAGCTGTTTTTT
V gene: TRBV20-1
J gene: TRBJ2-2
clone size: -
D gene: TRBD2

CDR3 protein: CASSLATMNTEAFF
CDR3 DNA: TGCGCCAGCAGCTTGGCCACTATGAACACTGAAGCTTTCTTT
V gene: TRBV5-1
J gene: TRBJ1-1
clone size: -
D gene: -

CDR3 protein: CASSPRTSGSSYEQYF
CDR3 DNA: TGTGCCAGCAGTCCCCGGACTAGCGGGAGCTCCTACGAGCAGTACTTC
V gene: TRBV27
J gene: TRBJ2-7
clone size: -
D gene: TRBD2

CDR3 protein: CASSESGYNSPLHF
CDR3 DNA: TGTGCCAGCAGTGAATCAGGCTATAATTCACCCCTCCACTTT
V gene: TRBV25-1
J gene: TRBJ1-6
clone size: -
D gene: -

CDR3 protein: CASRRQGTSNSPLHF
CDR3 DNA: TGTGCCAGCAGGCGACAGGGTACGAGTAATTCACCCCTCCACTTT
V gene: TRBV6-6
J gene: TRBJ1-6
clone size: -
D gene: TRBD1

CDR3 protein: CASSPKGVRGGHGYTF
CDR3 DNA: TGTGCCAGCAGCCCAAAGGGCGTTAGAGGGGGCCATGGCTACACCTTC
V gene: TRBV7-9
J gene: TRBJ1-2
clone size: few
D gene: TRBD1

CDR3 protein: CASSWDRGATEAFF
CDR3 DNA: TGTGCCAGCAGTTGGGACAGGGGGGCCACTGAAGCTTTCTTT
V gene: TRBV6-5
J gene: TRBJ1-1
clone size: -
D gene: TRBD1

CDR3 protein: CASSLPPRASGGPMMAQYF
CDR3 DNA: TGTGCCAGCAGCTTGCCGCCGCGGGCTAGCGGGGGCCCCATGATGGCCCAGTACTTC
V gene: TRBV7-8
J gene: TRBJ2-5
clone size: -
D gene: TRBD2

CDR3 protein: CASTDGGGGYGYTF
CDR3 DNA: TGTGCCAGCACCGACGGGGGAGGAGGGTATGGCTACACCTTC
V gene: TRBV6-5
J gene: TRBJ1-2
clone size: -
D gene: -

CDR3 protein: CASSLGGEVTEAFF
CDR3 DNA: TGTGCCAGCAGCTTAGGGGGGGAAGTCACTGAAGCTTTCTTT
V gene: TRBV7-8
J gene: TRBJ1-1
clone size: -
D gene: -

CDR3 protein: CASTLSRVSNQPQHF
CDR3 DNA: TGTGCCAGCACCCTTAGCAGGGTAAGCAATCAGCCCCAGCATTTT
V gene: TRBV6-5
J gene: TRBJ1-5
clone size: -
D gene: -

CDR3 protein: CASCIPGGRETQYF
CDR3 DNA: TGTGCCAGTTGTATCCCAGGGGGCAGAGAGACCCAGTACTTC
V gene: TRBV19
J gene: TRBJ2-5
clone size: -
D gene: TRBD1

CDR3 protein: CASSFPGGETQYF
CDR3 DNA: TGCGCCAGCAGCTTTCCAGGGGGGGAGACCCAGTACTTC
V gene: TRBV5-1
J gene: TRBJ2-5
clone size: -
D gene: -